The rows below give T cell receptor beta chains drawn from one sample of a study of shared clonotypes between healthy human individuals. The repertoire was sequenced with immunoSEQ multiplex PCR; TCRdb's copy has only in-frame clones and lacks some. The sample has roughly 2.2 million clones, about 92% seen once; the top ten hold roughly 0.36%. The sequenced sample was naive CD4+ T cells from PBMCs. The receptors originated from a man in his late teens or twenties in good health. Some clones in this sample may be carry-over from other donors' samples. CDR3s leave out the opening cysteine and the closing phenylalanine or tryptophan.

V gene: TRBV6-1
J gene: TRBJ2-1
CDR3 protein: ASKGGGLGDNEQF

V gene: TRBV18
J gene: TRBJ1-1
CDR3 protein: ASSSTGNTEAF

V gene: TRBV2
J gene: TRBJ2-2
CDR3 protein: ASDLRQANTGELF

V gene: TRBV11-2
J gene: TRBJ2-3
CDR3 protein: ASSLGQGRGTDTQY

V gene: TRBV18
J gene: TRBJ1-2
CDR3 protein: ASSQGQNYGYT

V gene: TRBV27
J gene: TRBJ2-3
CDR3 protein: ASSLWADTQY

V gene: TRBV9
J gene: TRBJ2-1
CDR3 protein: ASSVARSYNEQF

V gene: TRBV28
J gene: TRBJ2-7
CDR3 protein: ASSFQVFYEQY

V gene: TRBV28
J gene: TRBJ1-2
CDR3 protein: ASSLSYGYT

V gene: TRBV30
J gene: TRBJ1-1
CDR3 protein: AWTDNTEAF

V gene: TRBV11-1
J gene: TRBJ2-1
CDR3 protein: ASSPMSSYNEQF

V gene: TRBV6-5
J gene: TRBJ2-1
CDR3 protein: ASTKAARGSDEQF

V gene: TRBV28
J gene: TRBJ1-5
CDR3 protein: ASSLRTGSFNQPQH

V gene: TRBV5-1
J gene: TRBJ2-6
CDR3 protein: ASSPSPSGANVLT

V gene: TRBV27
J gene: TRBJ1-6
CDR3 protein: ASSEWGNSPLH

V gene: TRBV29-1
J gene: TRBJ2-3
CDR3 protein: SVGGQTDTQY

V gene: TRBV6-5
J gene: TRBJ2-5
CDR3 protein: ASRAGSETQY

V gene: TRBV6-5
J gene: TRBJ2-1
CDR3 protein: ASSRGGGGNEQF

V gene: TRBV29-1
J gene: TRBJ1-2
CDR3 protein: SVGEGGYT

V gene: TRBV5-5
J gene: TRBJ1-4
CDR3 protein: ASSFTGTTNEKLF

V gene: TRBV7-8
J gene: TRBJ2-7
CDR3 protein: ASSFVQGPYEQY

V gene: TRBV6-1
J gene: TRBJ1-3
CDR3 protein: ASSETGAGFHPIY

V gene: TRBV6-5
J gene: TRBJ2-2
CDR3 protein: ASSGGLAYTGELF

V gene: TRBV6-1
J gene: TRBJ2-7
CDR3 protein: ASSDPPGQGGNEQY

V gene: TRBV11-2
J gene: -
CDR3 protein: ASSLGRYEQY

V gene: TRBV11-1
J gene: TRBJ2-7
CDR3 protein: ASSFDVGTHSYEQY

V gene: TRBV11-2
J gene: TRBJ2-5
CDR3 protein: ASRLTGSETQY

V gene: TRBV29-1
J gene: TRBJ2-7
CDR3 protein: SVSIQGYEQY

V gene: TRBV27
J gene: TRBJ2-5
CDR3 protein: ASRKLTQETQY

V gene: TRBV28
J gene: TRBJ2-7
CDR3 protein: ASSFRAGPYYEQY

V gene: TRBV7-3
J gene: TRBJ2-7
CDR3 protein: ASSARPGQTYEQY

V gene: TRBV5-4
J gene: TRBJ1-1
CDR3 protein: ASSPAGARTEAF

V gene: TRBV11-2
J gene: TRBJ2-5
CDR3 protein: ASSAARGHEETQY

V gene: TRBV5-1
J gene: TRBJ2-7
CDR3 protein: ASSGRDRGAHEQY

V gene: TRBV7-2
J gene: TRBJ2-3
CDR3 protein: ASSRDRGTDTQY

V gene: TRBV2
J gene: TRBJ2-1
CDR3 protein: ASGEGPFNEQF

V gene: TRBV6-1
J gene: TRBJ2-4
CDR3 protein: ASVNGGAKNIQY

V gene: TRBV11-1
J gene: TRBJ1-1
CDR3 protein: ASSAKGANTEAF

V gene: TRBV5-8
J gene: TRBJ2-1
CDR3 protein: ASSSGPSSYNEQF

V gene: TRBV7-6
J gene: TRBJ2-1
CDR3 protein: ASSSGQGGYNEQF

V gene: TRBV20-1
J gene: TRBJ2-7
CDR3 protein: SASETGGYY

V gene: TRBV7-2
J gene: TRBJ2-1
CDR3 protein: ASSRGTTGDEQF

V gene: TRBV11-3
J gene: TRBJ2-2
CDR3 protein: ASSSGLNTGELF

V gene: TRBV6-6
J gene: TRBJ2-2
CDR3 protein: ASSYQGANTGELF

V gene: TRBV28
J gene: TRBJ1-4
CDR3 protein: ASSYSYATNEKLF

V gene: TRBV29-1
J gene: TRBJ2-2
CDR3 protein: SVGGRANTGELF

V gene: TRBV5-1
J gene: TRBJ2-1
CDR3 protein: ASSLSRGYNEQF

V gene: TRBV19
J gene: TRBJ1-1
CDR3 protein: ASSIWANTEAF

V gene: TRBV11-1
J gene: TRBJ2-1
CDR3 protein: ASSDRLAGAYNEQF

V gene: TRBV2
J gene: TRBJ1-3
CDR3 protein: ASSEWGAGNTIY

V gene: TRBV5-1
J gene: TRBJ1-1
CDR3 protein: ASTRSGTEAF

V gene: TRBV30
J gene: TRBJ2-7
CDR3 protein: AWSRRDRAFYEQY

V gene: TRBV18
J gene: TRBJ2-1
CDR3 protein: ASSRTSGTDEQF